Listed below are T cell receptor beta chains from one sample, sequenced in a study of blood T cell repertoires in COVID-19. TCRdb's copy holds only in-frame clones and misses some; the assay was immunoSEQ multiplex PCR. The profile shows 200,000 to 250,000 clones, around 90% of them singletons. The sample consisted of peripheral blood. These receptors all come from a man aged 25-45 years with COVID-19, enrolled during active disease. CDR3s leave out the opening cysteine and the closing phenylalanine or tryptophan.

CDR3 length	V gene	J gene	CDR3 protein
15	TRBV18	TRBJ2-3	ASSTGTSGSGTDTQY
14	TRBV10-3	TRBJ1-3	AIGAGGGAAGNTIY
13	TRBV15	TRBJ1-2	ATRSGTGTYYGYT
12	TRBV18	TRBJ2-5	ASSPRDIQETQY
13	TRBV5-1	TRBJ1-4	ASSTRQGPNEKLF
17	TRBV7-8	TRBJ2-1	ASSTHRLAGETSYNEQF
12	TRBV6-5	TRBJ1-6	ASSYSNRGSPLH
12	TRBV7-9	TRBJ1-4	ASSLPLSYEKLF
13	TRBV7-3	TRBJ2-1	ASSQQGAGGNEQF
12	TRBV28	TRBJ1-5	ASSSGYSNQPQH
12	TRBV7-9	TRBJ1-2	ASSLYRDSYGYT
13	TRBV10-3	TRBJ2-2	AISEWGQGTGELF
13	TRBV7-8	TRBJ1-5	ASSLVSDLNQPQH
14	TRBV19	TRBJ2-4	ASRPTEPLAKNIQY
12	TRBV19	TRBJ2-3	ASSIQGSTDTQY
14	TRBV5-1	TRBJ2-7	ASSRTSGRPPYEQY
13	TRBV7-3	TRBJ2-2	ASSLAGQGTGELF
12	TRBV28	TRBJ2-2	ASTLQGGTGELF
15	TRBV29-1	TRBJ2-2	SVGRKGLAGATGELF
14	TRBV5-1	TRBJ1-1	ASSSPGQNMNTEAF
12	TRBV6-5	TRBJ1-1	ASRRGGSGTEAF
12	TRBV2	TRBJ2-2	ASSWTGNTGELF
13	TRBV7-2	TRBJ1-1	ASSLMSGGNTEAF
13	TRBV19	TRBJ1-5	ASSPGPRGNQPQH
16	TRBV4-1	TRBJ1-2	ASSQVGGTGVISYGYT
11	TRBV12-3/TRBV12-4	TRBJ1-2	ASTLFRDYGYT
12	TRBV7-3	TRBJ2-1	ASSSTGQYNEQF
13	TRBV7-9	TRBJ2-7	ASSNLKQGAYEQY
12	TRBV5-6	TRBJ1-5	ASSSGGGGQPQH
13	TRBV27	TRBJ1-3	ASSPRTGAGNTIY
13	TRBV18	TRBJ1-2	ASSPPSTGGAGYT
12	TRBV5-1	TRBJ2-2	ASKGQSNTGELF
14	TRBV28	TRBJ2-3	ASIPSRGRSTDTQY
14	TRBV5-4	TRBJ1-2	ASSFGPSQGAGSYT